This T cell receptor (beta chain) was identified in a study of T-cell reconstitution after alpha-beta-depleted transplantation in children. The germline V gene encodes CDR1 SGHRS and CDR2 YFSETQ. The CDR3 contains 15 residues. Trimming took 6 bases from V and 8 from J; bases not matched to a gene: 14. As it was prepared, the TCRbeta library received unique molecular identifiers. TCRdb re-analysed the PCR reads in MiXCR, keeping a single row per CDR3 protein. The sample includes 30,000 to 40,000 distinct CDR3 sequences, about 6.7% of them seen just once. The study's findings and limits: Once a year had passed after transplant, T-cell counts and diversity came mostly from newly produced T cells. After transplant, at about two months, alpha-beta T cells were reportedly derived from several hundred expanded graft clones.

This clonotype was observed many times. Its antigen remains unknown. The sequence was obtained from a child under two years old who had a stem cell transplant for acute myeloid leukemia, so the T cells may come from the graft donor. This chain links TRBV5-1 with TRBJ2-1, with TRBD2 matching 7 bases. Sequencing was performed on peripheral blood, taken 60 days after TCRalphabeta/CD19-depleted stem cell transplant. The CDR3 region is CASIPKGGPRDEQFF. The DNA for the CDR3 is TGCGCCAGCATCCCGAAGGGAGGGCCTAGAGATGAGCAGTTCTTC. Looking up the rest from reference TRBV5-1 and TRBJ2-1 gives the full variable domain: KAGVTQTPRYLIKTRGQQVTLSCSPISGHRSVSWYQQTPGQGLQFLFEYFSETQRNKGNFPGRFSGRQFSNSRSEMNVSTLELGDSALYLCASIPKGGPRDEQFFGPGTRLTVL.